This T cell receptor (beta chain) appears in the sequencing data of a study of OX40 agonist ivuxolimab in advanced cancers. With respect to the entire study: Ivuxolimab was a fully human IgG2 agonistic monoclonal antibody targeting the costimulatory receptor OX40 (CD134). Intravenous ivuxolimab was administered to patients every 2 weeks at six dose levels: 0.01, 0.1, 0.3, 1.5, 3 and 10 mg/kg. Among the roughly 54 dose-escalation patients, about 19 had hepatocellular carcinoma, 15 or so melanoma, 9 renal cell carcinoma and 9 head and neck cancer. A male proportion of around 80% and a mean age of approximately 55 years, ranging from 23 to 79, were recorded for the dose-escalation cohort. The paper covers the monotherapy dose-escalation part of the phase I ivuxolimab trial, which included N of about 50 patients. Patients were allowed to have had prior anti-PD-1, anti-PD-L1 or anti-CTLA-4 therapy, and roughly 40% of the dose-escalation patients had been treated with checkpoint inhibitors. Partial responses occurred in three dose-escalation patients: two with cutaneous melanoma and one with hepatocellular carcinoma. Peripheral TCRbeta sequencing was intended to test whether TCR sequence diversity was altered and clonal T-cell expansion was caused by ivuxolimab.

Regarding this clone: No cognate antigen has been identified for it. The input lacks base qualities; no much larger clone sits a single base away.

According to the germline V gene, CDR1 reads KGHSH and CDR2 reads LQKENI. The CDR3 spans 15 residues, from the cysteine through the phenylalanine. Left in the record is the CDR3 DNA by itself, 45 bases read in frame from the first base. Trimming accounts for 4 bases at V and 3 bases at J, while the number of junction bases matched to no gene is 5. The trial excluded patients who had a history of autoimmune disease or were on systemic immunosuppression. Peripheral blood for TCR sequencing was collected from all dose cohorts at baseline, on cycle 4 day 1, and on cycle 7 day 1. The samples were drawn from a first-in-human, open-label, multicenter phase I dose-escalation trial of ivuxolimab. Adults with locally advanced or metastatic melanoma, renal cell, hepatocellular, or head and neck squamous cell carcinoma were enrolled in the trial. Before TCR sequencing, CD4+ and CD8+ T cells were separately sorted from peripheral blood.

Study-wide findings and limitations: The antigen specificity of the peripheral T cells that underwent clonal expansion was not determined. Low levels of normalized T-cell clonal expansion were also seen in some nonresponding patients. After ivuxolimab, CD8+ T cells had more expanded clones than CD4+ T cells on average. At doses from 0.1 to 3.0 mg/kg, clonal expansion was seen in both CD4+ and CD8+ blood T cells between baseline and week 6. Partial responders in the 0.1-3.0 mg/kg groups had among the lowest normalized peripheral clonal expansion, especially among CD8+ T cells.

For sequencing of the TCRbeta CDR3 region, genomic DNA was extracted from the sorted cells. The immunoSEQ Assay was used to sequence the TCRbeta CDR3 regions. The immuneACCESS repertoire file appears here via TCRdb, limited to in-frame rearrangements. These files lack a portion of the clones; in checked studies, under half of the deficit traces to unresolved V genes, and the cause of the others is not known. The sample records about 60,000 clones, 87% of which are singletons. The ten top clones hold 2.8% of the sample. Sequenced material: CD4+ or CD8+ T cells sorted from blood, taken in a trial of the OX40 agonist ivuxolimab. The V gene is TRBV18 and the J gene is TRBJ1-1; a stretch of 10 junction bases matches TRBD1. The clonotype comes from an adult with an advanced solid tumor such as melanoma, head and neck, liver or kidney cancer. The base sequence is TGTGCCAGCTCACGGACAGGGGGGCAGGACACTGAAGCTTTCTTT. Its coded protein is CASSRTGGQDTEAFF.